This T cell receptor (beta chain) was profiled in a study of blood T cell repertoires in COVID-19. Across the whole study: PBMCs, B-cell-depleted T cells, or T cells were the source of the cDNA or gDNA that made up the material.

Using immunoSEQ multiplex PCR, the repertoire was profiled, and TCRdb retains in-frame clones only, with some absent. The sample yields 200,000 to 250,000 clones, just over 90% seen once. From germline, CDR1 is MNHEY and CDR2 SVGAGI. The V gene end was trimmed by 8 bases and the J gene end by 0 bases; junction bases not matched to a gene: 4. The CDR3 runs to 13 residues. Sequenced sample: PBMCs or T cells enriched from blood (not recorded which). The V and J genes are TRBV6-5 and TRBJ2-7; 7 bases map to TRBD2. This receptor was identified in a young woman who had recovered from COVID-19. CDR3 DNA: TGTGCCAGCGGGAGGGCGCCCTCCTACGAGCAGTACTTC. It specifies CASGRAPSYEQYF.